These T cell receptor beta chains were read from a single sample in a study of blood T cell repertoires in COVID-19. Sequencing used immunoSEQ multiplex PCR; TCRdb keeps in-frame clones, though not all of them. The sample yields roughly 240,000 clones, approximately 86% seen once. Sequencing used peripheral blood. These receptors came from a man younger than 35 with active or convalescent COVID-19. Both conserved end residues are part of each CDR3. Each record gives: clone size, V gene, D gene, J gene, CDR3 protein, CDR3 DNA. A D gene is named only where the DNA matches it firmly. Part of the rows lack a size; the others show once, few, many or a class for expanded clones.

NA	TRBV5-5	NA	TRBJ1-3	CASEQGRTGNTIYF	TGTGCCAGCGAGCAGGGTAGGACCGGAAACACCATATATTTT
NA	TRBV3-1/TRBV3-2	TRBD2	TRBJ2-3	CASSQGLAGGTDTQYF	TGTGCCAGCAGCCAAGGCCTAGCGGGGGGCACAGATACGCAGTATTTT
NA	TRBV6-5	NA	TRBJ1-1	CASRRMQMAEAFF	TGTGCCAGCAGGCGCATGCAAATGGCTGAAGCTTTCTTT
NA	TRBV7-3	NA	TRBJ2-7	CASSLTAQGNEQYF	TGTGCCAGCAGCTTAACAGCCCAGGGCAACGAGCAGTACTTC
once	TRBV2	NA	TRBJ2-5	CASNIQRQRETQYF	TGTGCCAGCAATATTCAGCGTCAGCGAGAGACCCAGTACTTC
once	TRBV28	NA	TRBJ1-5	CASSSAGRSGPQHF	TGTGCCAGCAGTTCGGCGGGTCGGTCAGGGCCCCAGCATTTT
NA	TRBV10-3	NA	TRBJ2-2	CAISESRLRTGELFF	TGTGCCATCAGTGAGTCGCGGCTGCGAACCGGGGAGCTGTTTTTT
NA	TRBV9	NA	TRBJ2-2	CASRAGRYPGELFF	TGTGCCAGCAGAGCCGGCAGGTACCCCGGGGAGCTGTTTTTT
NA	TRBV29-1	TRBD2	TRBJ2-1	CSVRGGLGTSGSNEQFF	TGCAGCGTGAGGGGTGGGCTTGGGACTAGCGGGAGTAATGAGCAGTTCTTC
NA	TRBV20-1	NA	TRBJ2-1	CSASRRDYNEQFF	TGCAGTGCTAGTAGACGGGACTACAATGAGCAGTTCTTC
NA	TRBV11-2	TRBD1	TRBJ2-2	CASSSTGATGELFF	TGTGCCAGCAGCTCGACAGGGGCCACCGGGGAGCTGTTTTTT
NA	TRBV6-5	TRBD1	TRBJ2-7	CASSGRDSPLF	TGTGCCAGCAGCGGAAGGGACAGCCCACTCTTC
NA	TRBV3-1/TRBV3-2	NA	TRBJ1-5	CASSQFHGQPQHF	TGTGCCAGCAGCCAGTTTCACGGGCAGCCCCAGCATTTT
NA	TRBV27	NA	TRBJ2-7	CASSSLYEQYF	TGTGCCAGCAGTTCCCTCTACGAGCAGTACTTC
NA	TRBV18	TRBD2	TRBJ2-3	CASSPLAGEPGTQYF	TGTGCCAGCTCACCTCTAGCGGGGGAGCCAGGTACGCAGTATTTT
few	TRBV30	NA	TRBJ2-7	CAWTSGASYEQYF	TGTGCCTGGACCTCCGGTGCCTCCTACGAGCAGTACTTC
NA	TRBV7-8	NA	TRBJ1-5	CASSPYRQPQHF	TGTGCCAGCAGCCCCTACCGCCAGCCCCAGCATTTT
NA	TRBV5-1	NA	TRBJ2-1	CASSPGYNEQFF	TGCGCCAGCAGCCCAGGATACAATGAGCAGTTCTTC
NA	TRBV7-9	NA	TRBJ2-7	CASSLTEQQYEQYF	TGTGCCAGCAGCTTAACGGAACAGCAGTACGAGCAGTACTTC
NA	TRBV30	NA	TRBJ1-3	CAWSPGWSSNTIYF	TGTGCCTGGAGTCCTGGGTGGAGTTCTAACACCATATATTTT
NA	TRBV28	NA	TRBJ2-7	CASSPDKPAYEQYF	TGTGCCAGCAGTCCCGACAAACCGGCCTACGAGCAGTACTTC
NA	TRBV6-5	NA	TRBJ2-2	CASGAGVLRLGELFF	TGTGCCAGCGGAGCGGGCGTTTTGAGGTTAGGGGAGCTGTTTTTT
NA	TRBV5-1	TRBD2	TRBJ2-7	CASSSGLEGYEQYF	TGCGCCAGCAGCTCCGGACTAGAAGGCTACGAGCAGTACTTC
NA	TRBV28	NA	TRBJ1-5	CASSFKDSLRLRYQPQHF	TGTGCCAGCAGTTTTAAGGACAGTCTTCGGCTCCGGTATCAGCCCCAGCATTTT
NA	TRBV27	NA	TRBJ1-1	CASSRTAEAFF	TGTGCCAGCAGTAGGACAGCCGAAGCTTTCTTT
NA	TRBV25-1	TRBD2	TRBJ2-7	CASSELAGVLYEQYF	TGTGCCAGCAGTGAGCTAGCGGGGGTCCTCTACGAGCAGTACTTC
NA	TRBV12-3/TRBV12-4	NA	TRBJ2-1	CASTGLVREQFF	TGTGCCAGCACAGGACTGGTCCGGGAGCAGTTCTTC
NA	TRBV7-2	NA	TRBJ2-3	CASSNGMFTDTQYF	TGTGCCAGCAGCAACGGGATGTTCACAGATACGCAGTATTTT
NA	TRBV19	TRBD1	TRBJ2-5	CASSMGVRGPYQETQYF	TGTGCCAGTAGTATGGGGGTCAGGGGGCCATACCAAGAGACCCAGTACTTC
few	TRBV4-2	NA	TRBJ1-1	CASSQRQDTEAFF	TGTGCCAGCAGCCAGAGACAGGACACTGAAGCTTTCTTT
NA	TRBV30	NA	TRBJ2-1	CAWERLGGHNEQFF	TGTGCCTGGGAGAGGTTAGGGGGTCACAATGAGCAGTTCTTC
NA	TRBV7-9	TRBD1	TRBJ1-4	CASSSGGQGNEKLFF	TGTGCCAGCAGTTCGGGGGGACAGGGAAATGAAAAACTGTTTTTT
NA	TRBV12-3/TRBV12-4	NA	TRBJ2-7	CASSQRTGSGAYF	TGTGCCAGCAGTCAACGAACAGGGAGCGGTGCGTACTTC
NA	TRBV12-3/TRBV12-4	TRBD1	TRBJ2-3	CASSNGGDRPQYF	TGTGCCAGCAGCAATGGAGGGGACAGGCCTCAGTATTTT
NA	TRBV24-1	TRBD1	TRBJ1-4	CATSDSRGTGEKLFF	TGTGCCACCAGTGATTCCAGAGGGACAGGGGAAAAACTGTTTTTT
few	TRBV10-3	NA	TRBJ2-4	CAISEEVVFDKNIQYF	TGTGCCATCAGTGAGGAGGTCGTATTCGACAAAAACATTCAGTACTTC
NA	TRBV9	NA	TRBJ1-6	CASSESSYNSPLHF	TGTGCCAGCAGCGAGAGCTCCTATAATTCACCCCTCCACTTT
NA	TRBV28	NA	TRBJ1-1	CASTPRAAGRGAFF	TGTGCCAGCACCCCCAGGGCAGCGGGAAGAGGAGCTTTCTTT
NA	TRBV24-1	NA	TRBJ1-4	CATSGGQPNEKLFF	TGTGCCACCAGTGGCGGACAGCCAAATGAAAAACTGTTTTTT
NA	TRBV5-5	TRBD1	TRBJ2-3	CASSSQGAGDTQYF	TGTGCCAGCAGCTCACAGGGGGCCGGAGATACGCAGTATTTT
NA	TRBV21-1	NA	TRBJ2-5	CASSKGLAGDQETQYF	TGTGCCAGCAGCAAAGGTCTAGCGGGGGACCAAGAGACCCAGTACTTC
once	TRBV11-2	TRBD2	TRBJ2-3	CASSLSGGSTDTQYF	TGTGCCAGCAGCTTATCGGGGGGAAGCACAGATACGCAGTATTTT
NA	TRBV11-3	TRBD1	TRBJ2-5	CASSFFDRTGVRETQYF	TGTGCCAGCAGCTTTTTTGATCGGACAGGGGTGCGGGAGACCCAGTACTTC
NA	TRBV5-6	NA	TRBJ2-7	CASSLQGRAYEQYF	TGTGCCAGCAGCCTACAGGGTCGGGCCTACGAGCAGTACTTC
NA	TRBV5-1	TRBD2	TRBJ2-7	CASSPGTSGRAYEQYF	TGCGCCAGCAGCCCTGGGACTAGCGGGAGGGCCTACGAGCAGTACTTC
NA	TRBV11-3	NA	TRBJ2-1	CANHGEEQFF	TGTGCCAATCATGGGGAGGAGCAGTTCTTC
NA	TRBV13	NA	TRBJ2-1	CASSSRDTSYNEQFF	TGTGCCAGCAGCTCCCGGGACACCTCCTACAATGAGCAGTTCTTC
NA	TRBV24-1	TRBD1	TRBJ2-3	CATSGKQGARTDTQYF	TGTGCCACCAGTGGGAAACAGGGGGCGCGAACAGATACGCAGTATTTT
NA	TRBV15	NA	TRBJ2-2	CATSIPTGFVTGELFF	TGTGCCACCAGCATTCCGACAGGTTTTGTCACCGGGGAGCTGTTTTTT
NA	TRBV12-3/TRBV12-4	NA	TRBJ2-7	CASSSGVWGEQYF	TGTGCCAGCAGCTCAGGGGTTTGGGGCGAGCAGTACTTC
NA	TRBV7-9	TRBD2	TRBJ2-1	CASSTTSGRSGLDEQFF	TGTGCCAGCAGCACCACTAGCGGGAGGAGTGGTTTGGATGAGCAGTTCTTC
once	TRBV30	TRBD2	TRBJ2-1	CAWGASGYSYNEQFF	TGTGCCTGGGGCGCTAGCGGATACTCCTACAATGAGCAGTTCTTC
NA	TRBV11-3	NA	TRBJ2-2	CASSLEDTGELFF	TGTGCCAGCAGCTTGGAGGACACCGGGGAGCTGTTTTTT
NA	TRBV19	NA	TRBJ1-3	CASGGSGNTIYF	TGTGCCTCGGGGGGCTCTGGAAACACCATATATTTT
NA	TRBV27	TRBD1	TRBJ2-2	CASSQPRGTGELFF	TGTGCCAGCAGTCAACCCAGGGGGACCGGGGAGCTGTTTTTT